Reported below is one TCR beta chain. The germline V and J ends were trimmed by 0 bases and 8 bases, with 11 bases remaining between them. Germline assignment: CDR1 SGHTA and CDR2 FQGNSA. CDR3 length: 14 amino acids. The method was immunoSEQ multiplex PCR; TCRdb's version includes in-frame clones alone and lacks a portion of them. The repertoire holds about 21,000 clones, roughly 83% seen once, with roughly 3.2% in the top ten. The data were obtained in a study of blood T cell repertoires in COVID-19. Study summary: The United States, Italy and Spain supplied acute and convalescent COVID-19 samples.

This receptor was taken from a man between 35 and 55 years old with acute or convalescent COVID-19. The chain links TRBV7-2 to TRBJ2-1; TRBD1 is a possible D gene (5 bases). Sequencing was done on a sample of peripheral blood. The CDR3 DNA reads as TGTGCCAGCAGCTTAGCGGTGGGGCACGATGAGCAGTTCTTC. It encodes CASSLAVGHDEQFF.